This T cell receptor (beta chain) originates from a study of blood T cell repertoires in COVID-19. Study details: Collection of acute and convalescent COVID-19 samples took place in the United States, Italy and Spain.

Profiled with immunoSEQ multiplex PCR; TCRdb holds only in-frame clones, not every one. The profile covers about 320,000 clones, with almost 85% appearing a single time and approximately 7.6% taken by the ten largest. The germline gives CDR1 SGHDT, CDR2 YYEEEE. The length of the CDR3 is 15 residues. The V end lost 3 bases, the J end lost 6 bases, and 19 bases lay between the germline ends. This sequence originates from a human donor in a cohort sampled during active COVID-19. The chain employs TRBV5-6 and TRBJ2-7; D is perhaps TRBD2 (5 bases). The sequencing input was peripheral blood. The CDR3 DNA reads TGTGCCAGCAGCTCCAGTAATAAAGCGGCCGGCGAGCAGTACTTC. This translates into CASSSSNKAAGEQYF.